A selection of T cell receptor beta chains follows, all from one sample in a study of blood T cell repertoires in COVID-19. Generated by immunoSEQ multiplex PCR, the TCRdb table keeps only in-frame clones and is missing some. The top ten clones hold roughly an eighth of a sample with approximately 440,000 clones, around 88% of them seen once. The sequenced sample was peripheral blood. Source of these receptors: a woman aged 50 to 60 with COVID-19, enrolled during active disease. CDR3s include the opening cysteine and the closing phenylalanine or tryptophan. The D gene is left open where the match is weak. Some rows have no size entry. The others give once, few or many, or a class for an expanded clone.

once,.,TRBJ2-2,TRBV24-1,CATSDPGRELFF,TGTGCCACCAGTGATCCAGGGAGGGAGCTGTTTTTT
.,TRBD2,TRBJ2-3,TRBV27,CASSKLAGGTDTQYF,TGTGCCAGCAGTAAACTAGCGGGGGGGACAGATACGCAGTATTTT
.,.,TRBJ2-6,TRBV3-1/TRBV3-2,CASSQRSGANVLTF,TGTGCCAGCAGCCAGCGCTCTGGGGCCAACGTCCTGACTTTC
.,TRBD1,TRBJ1-5,TRBV28,CASSYRGKRPQHF,TGTGCCAGCAGTTACAGGGGAAAAAGGCCCCAGCATTTT
.,TRBD2,TRBJ2-1,TRBV4-1,CASSQGLAGAYNEQFF,TGCGCCAGCAGCCAAGGACTAGCGGGGGCCTACAATGAGCAGTTCTTC
.,.,TRBJ1-6,TRBV5-4,CASSLRGSWNSPLHF,TGTGCCAGCAGCTTGAGAGGGTCTTGGAATTCACCCCTCCACTTT
.,.,TRBJ2-5,TRBV6-5,CASSYSTPRVGETQYF,TGTGCCAGCAGTTACTCCACCCCGCGGGTCGGAGAGACCCAGTACTTC
once,.,TRBJ2-7,TRBV21-1,CASSNLWGTGIPEQYF,.
.,TRBD2,TRBJ2-7,TRBV10-2,CASRTSGDLSYEQYF,TGCGCCAGCAGGACTAGCGGCGATCTCTCCTACGAGCAGTACTTC
.,TRBD2,TRBJ2-5,TRBV7-8,CASSRGGLETQYF,TGTGCCAGCAGCCGCGGGGGGTTGGAGACCCAGTACTTC
once,.,TRBJ2-7,TRBV30,CAGGPDRGSYEQYF,TGTGCCGGGGGTCCGGACAGAGGATCCTACGAGCAGTACTTC
once,.,TRBJ1-1,TRBV12-3/TRBV12-4,CASSLLTVEAFF,TGTGCCAGCAGTTTATTGACAGTTGAAGCTTTCTTT
.,TRBD2,TRBJ2-1,TRBV19,CASSIHPGLAGPINYNEQFF,TGTGCCAGTAGTATCCACCCGGGACTAGCGGGACCAATTAACTACAATGAGCAGTTCTTC
.,.,TRBJ2-5,TRBV6-5,CASRRRGGETQYF,TGTGCCAGCCGAAGGAGGGGCGGGGAGACCCAGTACTTC
.,.,TRBJ1-2,TRBV28,CASSFSQGRYGYTF,TGTGCCAGCAGTTTCTCCCAGGGGAGATATGGCTACACCTTC
.,TRBD2,TRBJ2-7,TRBV19,CASSSGLASSYEQYF,TGTGCCAGTAGTTCGGGACTAGCGTCCTCCTACGAGCAGTACTTC
.,.,TRBJ2-7,TRBV5-1,CASSLVAGSYEQYF,TGCGCCAGCAGCTTGGTTGCGGGCTCCTACGAGCAGTACTTC
.,.,TRBJ1-1,TRBV7-8,CASSSRSEAFF,TGTGCCAGCAGCTCCAGATCTGAAGCTTTCTTT
.,TRBD1,TRBJ1-2,TRBV15,CATSRAIGGNGYTF,TGTGCCACCAGCAGGGCCATAGGGGGCAATGGCTACACCTTC
.,.,TRBJ1-3,TRBV6-5,CASKLQGGNTIYF,TGTGCCAGCAAGCTACAGGGAGGAAACACCATATATTTT
.,TRBD1,TRBJ1-4,TRBV30,CAWKEQGIEKLFF,TGTGCCTGGAAAGAACAGGGGATTGAAAAACTGTTTTTT
once,TRBD1,TRBJ1-2,TRBV29-1,CSVEDLDRAYGYTF,TGCAGCGTTGAAGATCTTGACAGGGCCTATGGCTACACCTTC
.,.,TRBJ1-5,TRBV19,CASSISGLLNQPQHF,TGTGCCAGTAGTATATCTGGCCTACTAAATCAGCCCCAGCATTTT
.,.,TRBJ1-4,TRBV27,CASSSLSNEKLFF,TGTGCCAGCAGTTCCCTAAGCAATGAAAAACTGTTTTTT
.,.,TRBJ2-7,TRBV2,CASSRQVSYEQYF,TGTGCCAGCAGTAGACAGGTCTCCTACGAGCAGTACTTC
.,.,TRBJ1-2,TRBV30,CAWRAGRSYGYTF,TGTGCCTGGAGGGCAGGGAGGAGCTATGGCTACACCTTC
.,TRBD1,TRBJ1-1,TRBV9,CASSPTGDRRAFF,TGTGCCAGCAGCCCTACAGGGGACCGCCGGGCTTTCTTT
.,.,TRBJ2-3,TRBV5-5,CASSLAGGTDTQYF,TGTGCCAGCAGCTTAGCCGGGGGCACAGATACGCAGTATTTT
.,.,TRBJ2-2,TRBV5-1,CASRQGDTGELFF,TGCGCCAGCAGACAGGGAGACACCGGGGAGCTGTTTTTT
.,TRBD2,TRBJ2-1,TRBV5-1,CASSPRGLAGGRNEQFF,TGCGCCAGCAGCCCCCGAGGCCTAGCGGGGGGGCGCAATGAGCAGTTCTTC